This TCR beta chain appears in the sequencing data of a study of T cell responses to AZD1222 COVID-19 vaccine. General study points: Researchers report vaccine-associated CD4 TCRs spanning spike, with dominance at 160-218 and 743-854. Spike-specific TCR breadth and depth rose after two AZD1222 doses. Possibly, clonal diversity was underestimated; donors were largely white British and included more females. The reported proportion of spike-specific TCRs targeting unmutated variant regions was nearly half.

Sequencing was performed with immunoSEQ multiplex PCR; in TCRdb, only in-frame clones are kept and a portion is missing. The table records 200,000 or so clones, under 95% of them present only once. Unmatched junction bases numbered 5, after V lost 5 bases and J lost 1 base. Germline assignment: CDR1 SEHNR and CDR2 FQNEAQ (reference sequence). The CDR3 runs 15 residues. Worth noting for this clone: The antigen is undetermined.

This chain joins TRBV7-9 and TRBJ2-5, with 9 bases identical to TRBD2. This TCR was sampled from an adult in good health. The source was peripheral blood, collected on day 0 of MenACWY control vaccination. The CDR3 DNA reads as TGTGCCAGCAGCCGACTAGCGGCATCCCAAGAGACCCAGTACTTC. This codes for CASSRLAASQETQYF.